These 15 T cell receptor beta chains came from one sample sequenced in a study of blood T cell repertoires in COVID-19 (dated by TCRdb to the early 2020s). The library was obtained by the immunoSEQ multiplex PCR assay. The table was pulled from immuneACCESS by TCRdb, which kept in-frame rearrangements only. Such tables lose some clones; where checked, under half of the loss comes from unresolved V genes, and the rest has no known cause. The sample contains 140,000 to 150,000 clones, around 84% of them found a single time. In total, the top ten clones hold 4.8% of the sample. Input material: peripheral blood. These receptors originate from a human donor in a cohort sampled during active COVID-19.

The chain employs TRBV4-2 and TRBJ1-1, with D maybe TRBD1 (5 bases). Germline loops: CDR1 LGHNA, CDR2 YNFKEQ. CDR3 length: 15 residues. With 0 bases removed from V and 6 bases from J, the gap between germline ends came to 14 bases. The CDR3 sequence: CASSQEGRGSSEAFF. The CDR3 DNA follows: TGTGCCAGCAGCCAAGAGGGCCGGGGGTCCTCTGAAGCTTTCTTT.

This clone was counted between two and nine times. The chain carries TRBV6-6 and TRBJ2-2; a possible D gene is TRBD2 (6 bases). In germline, CDR1 is MNHNY, CDR2 SVGAGI (reference sequence). There are 13 residues in the CDR3. V gave up 11 bases and J gave up 1 base, with 11 bases separating them. CDR3: CAGTGVNTGELFF. CDR3 in DNA: TGTGCCGGGACGGGAGTGAACACCGGGGAGCTGTTTTTT.

The gene calls are TRBV5-1 and TRBJ2-3; D ambiguous. Trimming shortened V by 0 bases and J by 2 bases, and 13 bases separated the two germline ends. The germline V gene encodes CDR1 SGHRS and CDR2 YFSETQ. CDR3 length: 16 residues. The CDR3 DNA reads TGCGCCAGCAGCTTGGACGGTGCGGCTACCACAGATACGCAGTATTTT. Its protein is CASSLDGAATTDTQYF.

The J gene is TRBJ2-7, the V gene TRBV4-1; D unclear. Germline loops: CDR1 MGHRA, CDR2 YSYEKL. V was clipped by 0 bases and J by 5 bases, with 8 bases between them. The CDR3 is 13 residues long. CDR3 DNA: TGCGCCAGCAGCCAAGAGCGGCAGCACGAGCAGTACTTC. Encoded protein: CASSQERQHEQYF.

This clone was observed once. CDR3 loop: CASSAAGMIDTQYF. For the CDR3, the DNA is TGTGCCAGTAGTGCAGCGGGGATGATAGATACGCAGTATTTT. The V and J genes are TRBV19 and TRBJ2-3, with 7 bases lining up with TRBD2. CDR1 LNHDA and CDR2 SQIVND come from the germline V gene (reference sequence). J was trimmed by 5 bases and V by 5 bases; bases with no gene match: 7. The CDR3 consists of 14 residues. The variable domain in full, completed from reference TRBV19 and TRBJ2-3, reads DGGITQSPKYLFRKEGQNVTLSCEQNLNHDAMYWYRQDPGQGLRLIYYSQIVNDFQKGDIAEGYSVSREKKESFPLTVTSAQKNPTAFYLCASSAAGMIDTQYFGPGTRLTVL.

In this sample, this clone turned up once. V and J are TRBV10-3 and TRBJ2-3; maybe TRBD2 (6 bases). Trimming left V 5 bases short and J 2 bases short, with 23 bases between. This CDR3 is built from 18 residues. From germline, CDR1 is ENHRY and CDR2 SYGVKD. CDR3 residues: CAISPALSGRGDTDTQYF. The CDR3 region has the DNA TGTGCCATCAGTCCCGCTTTAAGTGGGCGGGGCGACACAGATACGCAGTATTTT.

The chain is built from TRBV29-1 and TRBJ2-2, with 8 bases that match TRBD2. The CDR3 has 15 amino acids. Germline V gene sequence: CDR1 SQVTM, CDR2 ANQGSEA. The J segment lost 3 bases and the V segment lost 7 bases, leaving 10 bases of the junction unmatched. The CDR3 sequence: CSATGGGGDTGELFF. CDR3 nucleotides: TGCAGCGCCACCGGGGGGGGAGGTGACACCGGGGAGCTGTTTTTT.

This clone was picked up a small number of times. The V and J genes are TRBV5-1 and TRBJ2-7; tentatively, D is TRBD1 (5 bases). The germline V and J ends were trimmed by 4 bases and 3 bases, with 11 bases remaining between them. From germline, CDR1 is SGHRS and CDR2 YFSETQ. The CDR3 loop spans 13 amino acids. Here the CDR3 DNA reads TGCGCCAGCAGCCCTCCGGACAACTACGAGCAGTACTTC. Protein sequence: CASSPPDNYEQYF.

This chain's CDR3 is CASGKGVNTEAFF. Here the CDR3 DNA reads TGTGCTAGTGGTAAGGGGGTAAACACTGAAGCTTTCTTT. The V and J genes are TRBV12-5 and TRBJ1-1; TRBD1 might be the D (6 bases). Germline V gene lookup returns CDR1 LGHNT and CDR2 FRNRAP. Trimming removed 5 bases from V and 2 bases from J, with 9 bases in between. CDR3 size: 13 residues. Full variable domain (missing parts from reference TRBV12-5 and TRBJ1-1): DARVTQTPRHKVTEMGQEVTMRCQPILGHNTVFWYRQTMMQGLELLAYFRNRAPLDDSGMPKDRFSAEMPDATLATLKIQPSEPRDSAVYFCASGKGVNTEAFFGQGTRLTVV.

J is TRBJ2-6 and V is TRBV14, with 12 bases matching TRBD1. This CDR3 is built from 20 residues. Germline V lookup: CDR1 SGHDN, CDR2 FVKESK. The trim removed 4 bases at V and 0 bases at J, leaving 10 bases unmatched. The CDR3 sequence is CASSPAPGTGGFSGANVLTF. In nucleotides, the CDR3 is TGTGCCAGCAGCCCAGCTCCCGGGACAGGGGGCTTCTCTGGGGCCAACGTCCTGACTTTC. Complete variable domain (other parts from reference TRBV14 and TRBJ2-6): EAGVTQFPSHSVIEKGQTVTLRCDPISGHDNLYWYRRVMGKEIKFLLHFVKESKQDESGMPNNRFLAERTGGTYSTLKVQPAELEDSGVYFCASSPAPGTGGFSGANVLTFGAGSRLTVL.

The rearrangement joins TRBV14 to TRBJ1-1; possible D gene TRBD1, 5 bases. The CDR3 consists of 15 residues. CDR1 and CDR2 (germline): SGHDN, FVKESK. Trimming removed 4 bases at V and 0 bases at J, with 12 bases between. The DNA of the CDR3 is TGTGCCAGCAGCCCCAAGGGGCAACTGAACACTGAAGCTTTCTTT. Protein: CASSPKGQLNTEAFF.

V and J are TRBV9 and TRBJ1-1; D is possibly TRBD1 (5 bases). This CDR3 has 14 residues. V gave up 0 bases and J gave up 0 bases, with 6 bases separating them. Germline CDR1 SGDLS, CDR2 YYNGEE. CDR3 loop: CASSVEGLNTEAFF. CDR3 DNA: TGTGCCAGCAGCGTAGAGGGGCTGAACACTGAAGCTTTCTTT.

This clone was counted ten times or more. The chain carries TRBV7-8 and TRBJ1-2, with no clear D. V was trimmed by 2 bases and J by 5 bases, leaving 12 bases between them. Germline V gives CDR1 SGHVS, CDR2 FQNEAQ. The CDR3 length is 14 residues. CDR3 in DNA: TGTGCCAGCAGCTTAAGTGCCACCCTATATGGCTACACCTTC. Amino acid sequence: CASSLSATLYGYTF.

The V call is TRBV13, the J call TRBJ2-5; D may be TRBD2 (6 bases). V was cut by 2 bases and J by 3 bases, with 7 bases left in between. Per the germline V gene, CDR1 is PRHDT and CDR2 is FYEKMQ (reference sequence). The CDR3 runs to 13 residues. This CDR3 is CASSLRLEETQYF. The CDR3 region has the DNA TGTGCCAGCAGCTTACGACTAGAAGAGACCCAGTACTTC.

The chain is built from TRBV6-6 and TRBJ1-5; D may be TRBD1 (6 bases). V was shortened by 6 bases and J by 1 base, with 16 bases between the two germline ends. Germline loops: CDR1 MNHNY, CDR2 SVGAGI (reference sequence). This CDR3 has 16 residues. The CDR3 DNA reads as TGTGCCAGCAGGGAGACGGGGGGCGGGAGCAATCAGCCCCAGCATTTT. As protein: CASRETGGGSNQPQHF.